This TCR beta chain was identified in a study of technical replicates of blood from a few donors. Assay: immunoSEQ multiplex PCR; the TCRdb copy retains only in-frame clones and omits some. The sample has tens of thousands of clones; approximately 94% are singletons. The CDR3 is 14 residues long. The germline gives CDR1 SGHRS, CDR2 YFSETQ. V was clipped by 0 bases and J by 5 bases; unmatched bases: 4. The sequencing input was T cells isolated from PBMCs. This clonotype was sampled from a human donor in good health. The gene calls are TRBV5-1 and TRBJ1-2, with 7 bases matching TRBD1. For the CDR3, the DNA is TGCGCCAGCAGCTTGGCCGGGACAGATTATGGCTACACCTTC. Its translation: CASSLAGTDYGYTF.